These 8 T cell receptor beta chains were sequenced from one sample in a study of T cells in women clearing cervical HPV infection. Data came from immunoSEQ multiplex PCR; TCRdb stores just in-frame clones and leaves some out. The ten top clones account for 22%, within a sample of 25,000 to 35,000 clones. The sequencing sample was made of blood buffy coat. These receptors were obtained from a woman between 18 and 70 years old with a cervical HPV16 infection that either progressed to CIN3+ or cleared (not recorded which).

As to this clone: The sequenced fragment ends 3 residues before the CDR3 boundary, so the rest is inferred from the germline J gene. The chain links TRBV5-1 to TRBJ2-1, with TRBD2 identical over 9 bases. V dropped 1 base and J dropped 6; count of bases not matched to a gene: 8. The CDR3 runs 16 residues. Germline CDR1 is SGHRS and CDR2 is YFSETQ. CDR3 DNA (partial): TGCGCCAGCAGCTTGCTTGCGGGAGGGCCCGGCAATGAG. Translation: CASSLLAGGPGNE. The complete CDR3 protein is CASSLLAGGPGNEQFF.

A word on this clone: Read data end 3 residues before the CDR3 end; the end is taken from the germline J gene. The genes are TRBV29-1 and TRBJ2-3; TRBD1 agrees at 9 bases. Unmatched junction bases numbered 10, after V lost 6 bases and J lost 6 bases. Germline CDR1 is SQVTM and CDR2 is ANQGSEA. The CDR3 extends over 14 amino acids. The CDR3 sequence is CSVQRGQGHDTQYF. Partial CDR3 DNA: TGCAGCGTCCAAAGGGGACAGGGTCACGATACG.

With respect to this clone: The CDR3 goes on 3 residues after the read ends, and that part is filled in from the germline J gene. The rearrangement uses TRBV7-9 and TRBJ2-2; TRBD1 aligns across 7 bases. The CDR3 is 15 residues long. Germline assignment: CDR1 SEHNR and CDR2 FQNEAQ (reference sequence). The CDR3 DNA, read in part, is TGTGCCAGCAGCTTAGGGGATACAGGGGATGAAAAG. Translation: CASSLGDTGDEK. The full CDR3 is CASSLGDTGDEKLFF.

Turning to this clone: The CDR3 goes on 3 residues after the read ends, and that part is filled in from the germline J gene. V usage is TRBV5-6 and J usage is TRBJ2-1, with 7 nucleotides matching TRBD1. This CDR3 contains 15 residues. V shed 2 bases, J shed 4 bases, and the junction held 6 bases outside the gene matches. From germline, CDR1 is SGHDT and CDR2 YYEEEE. CDR3 in amino acids: CASSFRDRSYNEQFF. The DNA read from the CDR3 is TGTGCCAGCAGCTTCCGGGACAGATCTTACAATGAG.

Notes on this clone: The CDR3 extends 3 residues past the end of the read, so its final part is completed from the germline J gene. V is TRBV11-2 and J is TRBJ2-7; TRBD2 matches 14 bases. From germline, CDR1 is SGHAT and CDR2 FQNNGV. J gave up 4 bases and V 5 bases, and 4 bases lay outside the gene matches. The CDR3 totals 15 residues. The sequenced CDR3 bases are TGTGCCAGCAGCCCGCGGACTAGCGGGGGGTACGAG. Its protein product is CASSPRTSGGYE. The whole CDR3 reads CASSPRTSGGYEQYF.

Concerning this clone: The CDR3 end is not reached by the read, which stops 3 residues before it; the germline J gene fills it in. The chain combines TRBV5-4 with TRBJ1-5; D call uncertain. The CDR3 loop spans 13 amino acids. Trimming took off 0 bases at V and 4 bases at J, with 5 bases between the two ends. Germline V gives CDR1 SGHNT, CDR2 YYREEE (reference sequence). CDR3 bases read: TGTGCCAGCAGCTTGGATTATAATCAGCCC. This encodes CASSLDYNQP. The full CDR3 protein reads CASSLDYNQPQHF. The full variable domain, in which reference TRBV5-4 and TRBJ1-5 provide the parts outside the CDR3, is ETGVTQSPTHLIKTRGQQVTLRCSSQSGHNTVSWYQQALGQGPQFIFQYYREEENGRGNFPPRFSGLQFPNYSSELNVNALELDDSALYLCASSLDYNQPQHFGDGTRLSIL.

For this clone: The read ends 3 residues early relative to the CDR3; the germline J gene fills the gap. The chain couples TRBV5-1 to TRBJ2-2, with 11 positions matching TRBD1. This CDR3 is built from 15 residues. Looked up from germline, CDR1 is SGHRS and CDR2 is YFSETQ. V shed 5 bases and J 5 bases; nucleotides not matched to a gene: 5. CDR3 DNA, as far as it was read: TGCGCCAGCAGGTCCGGGACAGGGGGGACCGGGGAG. It encodes CASRSGTGGTGE. The full CDR3 sequence reads CASRSGTGGTGELFF.

About this clone itself: From the germline J gene comes the end of the CDR3, since the read stops 3 residues before it. This chain joins TRBV7-3 and TRBJ2-1, with TRBD2 identical over 8 bases. The V segment lost 3 bases and the J segment 2 bases; nucleotides outside the gene matches: 6. The CDR3 sequence is 16 residues long. Per germline, CDR1 SGHTA and CDR2 FQGTGA. CDR3 loop: CASSFSSGSAYNEQFF. The DNA read from the CDR3 is TGTGCCAGCAGCTTCTCGAGCGGGAGCGCCTACAATGAG.